These T cell receptor beta chains were read from a single sample in a study of cytomegalovirus exposure and HLA in healthy donors. Profiling relied on immunoSEQ multiplex PCR, and the TCRdb table lists in-frame clones only, not all of them. The sample lists around 130,000 clones, roughly 80% occurring once. Sequenced: PBMCs. The source is a woman under 30 in good health and CMV-seronegative. The CDR3 runs from the conserved cysteine through the conserved F or W. Fields, in order: clone size, J gene, V gene, D gene, CDR3 protein, CDR3 DNA. A D gene is named only where the DNA matches it firmly. Not every row has a clone size; where given, it reads once, few, many or a size class.

. | TRBJ2-7 | TRBV7-9 | . | CASSWGLPRFDEQYF | TGTGCCAGCAGCTGGGGACTCCCAAGATTTGACGAGCAGTACTTC
. | TRBJ2-7 | TRBV7-8 | TRBD1 | CASSFRDRSYEQYF | TGTGCCAGCAGCTTCCGGGACAGAAGCTACGAGCAGTACTTC
. | TRBJ1-5 | TRBV5-1 | . | CASRDGTNSNQPQHF | TGCGCCAGCAGAGATGGGACAAATAGCAATCAGCCCCAGCATTTT
. | TRBJ2-3 | TRBV19 | TRBD2 | CASSIPAGGPDTQYF | TGTGCCAGTAGTATTCCTGCGGGGGGTCCAGATACGCAGTATTTT
. | TRBJ1-1 | TRBV29-1 | TRBD1 | CSVEHRGSLLGTEAFF | TGCAGCGTTGAGCACAGGGGTTCCCTACTGGGGACTGAAGCTTTCTTT
. | TRBJ2-7 | TRBV7-9 | TRBD2 | CASSLGTSGSSYEQYF | TGTGCCAGCAGCTTAGGGACTAGCGGGAGCTCCTACGAGCAGTACTTC
. | TRBJ1-4 | TRBV28 | . | CASSSRDIDEKLFF | TGTGCCAGCAGCTCCCGGGACATTGATGAAAAACTGTTTTTT
. | TRBJ2-7 | TRBV18 | TRBD2 | CASSRKASGGSSSYEQYF | TGTGCCAGCTCACGTAAGGCTAGCGGGGGGTCCTCCTCCTACGAGCAGTACTTC
. | TRBJ1-2 | TRBV7-9 | TRBD1 | CASSPRDRVDYGYTF | TGTGCCAGCAGCCCCAGGGACAGGGTGGACTATGGCTACACCTTC
. | TRBJ1-3 | TRBV7-9 | . | CATLEPYSGNTIYF | TGTGCCACCCTTGAGCCCTACTCTGGAAACACCATATATTTT
. | TRBJ1-2 | TRBV9 | TRBD1 | CASSVDRDSYGYTF | TGTGCCAGCAGCGTAGATAGGGACAGCTATGGCTACACCTTC
. | TRBJ2-7 | TRBV5-1 | . | CASSMEAPSAGEQYF | TGCGCCAGCAGTATGGAGGCCCCTAGCGCGGGCGAGCAGTACTTC
. | TRBJ1-1 | TRBV7-9 | TRBD1 | CASSPQGVNTEAFF | TGTGCCAGCAGCCCCCAGGGGGTGAACACTGAAGCTTTCTTT
. | TRBJ1-5 | TRBV7-9 | TRBD1 | CASSLAGGFNQPQHF | TGTGCCAGCAGCTTGGCAGGGGGCTTTAATCAGCCCCAGCATTTT
. | TRBJ1-3 | TRBV18 | . | CASSPRDTQNSGNTIYF | TGTGCCAGCTCACCACGGGACACACAAAACTCTGGAAACACCATATATTTT
. | TRBJ2-1 | TRBV11-2 | TRBD1 | CASSFGGDRGYNEQFF | TGTGCCAGCAGCTTCGGGGGGGACAGGGGCTACAATGAGCAGTTCTTC
once | TRBJ1-2 | TRBV15 | TRBD1 | CATSRASGQAYYGYTF | TGTGCCACCAGCAGAGCCTCGGGACAGGCTTACTATGGCTACACCTTC
once | TRBJ1-3 | TRBV18 | TRBD1 | CASSPEDRAGNTIYF | TGTGCCAGCTCACCAGAGGACAGGGCTGGAAACACCATATATTTT
once | TRBJ2-3 | TRBV14 | . | CASSQVWARSTDTQYF | TGTGCCAGCAGCCAAGTCTGGGCCCGTAGCACAGATACGCAGTATTTT
few | TRBJ1-4 | TRBV6-1 | . | CASSEGAHEKLFF | TGTGCCAGCAGTGAGGGGGCGCATGAAAAACTGTTTTTT
. | TRBJ1-1 | TRBV27 | . | CASSSPREGNTEAFF | TGTGCCAGCAGTTCTCCCCGGGAAGGGAACACTGAAGCTTTCTTT
. | TRBJ2-1 | TRBV6-5 | TRBD2 | CASTRRTSGYNEQFF | TGTGCCAGCACCAGGAGGACTAGCGGATACAATGAGCAGTTCTTC
. | TRBJ2-7 | TRBV12-5 | . | CASGLVQGEQYF | TGTGCTAGTGGTTTGGTACAGGGCGAGCAGTACTTC
. | TRBJ1-4 | TRBV7-9 | . | CASSPAGGTNEKLFF | TGTGCCAGCAGCCCAGCCGGGGGAACTAATGAAAAACTGTTTTTT
. | TRBJ2-1 | TRBV14 | TRBD2 | CASSQGNPGPGLAYNEQFF | TGTGCCAGCAGCCAAGGAAATCCGGGACCGGGACTAGCATACAATGAGCAGTTCTTC
few | TRBJ2-1 | TRBV10-1 | . | CASSEIGENEQFF | TGCGCCAGCAGTGAGATTGGGGAGAATGAGCAGTTCTTC
. | TRBJ2-2 | TRBV19 | TRBD2 | CASSMWREGLGELFF | TGTGCCAGTAGTATGTGGCGGGAGGGCCTCGGGGAGCTGTTTTTT
. | TRBJ1-1 | TRBV6-1 | . | CASSGGAGNTEAFF | TGTGCCAGCAGTGGCGGGGCGGGTAACACTGAAGCTTTCTTT
. | TRBJ1-2 | TRBV18 | TRBD1 | CASSPATQGARSNYGYTF | TGTGCCAGCTCACCAGCTACCCAGGGGGCAAGGAGCAACTATGGCTACACCTTC
. | TRBJ1-1 | TRBV4-1 | TRBD1 | CASSQVGTGSSEAFF | TGCGCCAGCAGCCAAGTGGGGACAGGGAGTTCTGAAGCTTTCTTT
. | TRBJ1-1 | TRBV6-6 | . | CASSSGNTEAFF | TGTGCCAGCAGTTCAGGGAACACTGAAGCTTTCTTT
once | TRBJ1-6 | TRBV5-4 | TRBD1 | CASTDRVGSPLHF | TGTGCCAGCACGGACAGGGTGGGTTCACCCCTCCACTTT
. | TRBJ2-2 | TRBV7-6 | TRBD1 | CASSQRNRGIGELFF | TGTGCCAGCAGCCAACGCAACAGGGGAATCGGGGAGCTGTTTTTT
few | TRBJ1-1 | TRBV6-5 | . | CASSRNTEAFF | TGTGCCAGCAGCCGGAACACTGAAGCTTTCTTT
. | TRBJ2-1 | TRBV13 | TRBD2 | CASSFSGGLYNEQFF | TGTGCCAGCAGCTTTAGCGGGGGCCTATACAATGAGCAGTTCTTC
. | TRBJ2-3 | TRBV5-4 | . | CASSLGRLGGTDTQYF | TGTGCCAGCAGCTTGGGACGGCTCGGGGGCACAGATACGCAGTATTTT
. | TRBJ2-7 | TRBV6-5 | . | CASSSSLLSSYEQYF | TGTGCCAGCAGTTCCTCACTTTTGAGCTCCTACGAGCAGTACTTC
. | TRBJ2-3 | TRBV7-2 | . | CASSLARLSTDTQYF | TGTGCCAGCAGCTTAGCTCGTTTAAGCACAGATACGCAGTATTTT
few | TRBJ2-1 | TRBV10-2 | TRBD2 | CASSEGLTSGVGEQFF | TGCGCCAGCAGCGAAGGACTAACTAGCGGGGTAGGTGAGCAGTTCTTC
. | TRBJ2-5 | TRBV7-9 | . | CASSLRTPGQETQYF | TGTGCCAGCAGCTTGCGTACACCGGGACAAGAGACCCAGTACTTC
. | TRBJ1-1 | TRBV5-5 | . | CASSYKNTEAFF | TGTGCCAGCAGCTATAAGAACACTGAAGCTTTCTTT
. | TRBJ1-2 | TRBV9 | . | CASSVEEYGYTF | TGTGCCAGCAGCGTAGAGGAGTATGGCTACACCTTC
. | TRBJ2-5 | TRBV10-3 | . | CAIRAQETQYF | TGTGCCATCAGGGCACAAGAGACCCAGTACTTC
. | TRBJ1-5 | TRBV6-4 | . | CASSESPSNQPQHF | TGTGCCAGCAGTGAATCCCCAAGCAATCAGCCCCAGCATTTT
. | TRBJ1-2 | TRBV23-1 | . | CASSQYDRYGYTF | TGCGCCAGCAGTCAATATGACAGATATGGCTACACCTTC
. | TRBJ2-7 | TRBV6-5 | TRBD1 | CASSYGQGVEYF | TGTGCCAGCAGTTACGGGCAGGGGGTGGAGTACTTC
few | TRBJ1-1 | TRBV2 | . | CASRGGREAFF | TGTGCCAGCCGAGGGGGACGCGAAGCTTTCTTT
. | TRBJ2-7 | TRBV29-1 | TRBD2 | CSVGGGSSYEQYF | TGCAGCGTCGGGGGGGGGTCCTCCTACGAGCAGTACTTC
. | TRBJ1-1 | TRBV7-9 | TRBD1 | CASTPGQGRLAEAFF | TGTGCCAGCACCCCCGGACAGGGGCGGTTAGCTGAAGCTTTCTTT
once | TRBJ1-2 | TRBV7-2 | . | CASSLALQAFYGYTF | TGTGCCAGCAGCTTAGCGTTACAGGCCTTCTATGGCTACACCTTC
. | TRBJ2-1 | TRBV29-1 | . | CSVEENRDEQFF | TGCAGCGTTGAAGAAAACAGGGATGAGCAGTTCTTC
. | TRBJ2-1 | TRBV10-2 | . | CASSERSYTEQFF | TGCGCCAGCAGTGAGCGGAGCTACACGGAGCAGTTCTTC
once | TRBJ1-2 | TRBV4-2 | TRBD1 | CASNPDRDPYGYTF | TGTGCCAGCAACCCCGACAGGGACCCCTATGGCTACACCTTC